This TCR beta chain was found in a study of molecular identifiers for immune sequencing clone quantification. General study findings and limits: Barcode sharing among identical TCR molecules could make large clones appear smaller. Clones that exceeded 20 RNA copies held over 99% of effector molecules, yet under 1% in naive cells.

Sorting was used to obtain naive CD8 T cells (CD8+CD4-CCR7+CD45RA+). To note about this clonotype: Its specificity is unknown. An end of the junction does not agree with germline; a read error may underlie this.

The CDR3 sequence is 17 residues long. Per the germline V gene, CDR1 is DFQATT and CDR2 is SNEGSKA (reference sequence). Bulk TCR libraries used previously described methods and listed TCR primers. In TCRdb, the PCR reads were re-called with MiXCR into one record per CDR3 protein. This table has about 100,000 distinct CDR3 sequences, 35% appearing once. Sequenced material: naive CD8+ T cells from blood, with Jurkat cell RNA spiked in. Subset of the sample: FACS-sorted CD8+CD4-CCR7+CD45RA+ naive T cells. The sequence was collected from a human donor in good health. Some libraries in this study had Jurkat cell RNA spiked in. V and J are TRBV20-1 and TRBJ1-2, with no clear D. CDR3 sequence reads: CSARDLDSRRTNYSYTF. In nucleotides, the CDR3 is TGCAGTGCTAGAGATCTAGATTCCCGCCGAACCAACTATAGCTACACCTTC.